Listed below are T cell receptor beta chains from one sample, sequenced in a study of Graves' ophthalmopathy and Graves' hyperthyroidism. Via MiXCR, TCRdb re-called the multiplex PCR reads, giving one row per CDR3 protein. The sample lists 500,000 to 700,000 distinct CDR3 sequences, about 24% occurring once. The sequencing input was peripheral blood. These receptor sequences come from a woman between 18 and 30 years old with stable Graves' hyperthyroidism. Some clones in this sample may be carry-over from other donors' samples. Both conserved end residues are part of each CDR3. D genes are given only for firm matches. Clone size appears in some rows only: once, few, many, or a class for an expanded clone.

j_call: TRBJ1-5; d_call: TRBD1; clone_size: many; v_call: TRBV6-2/TRBV6-3; cdr3_length: 15; cdr3_nt: TGTGCCAGCAGTTCCGGGACAGGGGGCTTTCAGCCCCAGCATTTT; cdr3_aa: CASSSGTGGFQPQHF
j_call: TRBJ2-3; d_call: -; clone_size: -; v_call: TRBV12-5; cdr3_length: 16; cdr3_nt: TGTGCTAGTGGTTTGGTAGTTGGGGTTGCGACAGATACGCAGTATTTT; cdr3_aa: CASGLVVGVATDTQYF
j_call: TRBJ2-4; d_call: TRBD1; clone_size: -; v_call: TRBV28; cdr3_length: 17; cdr3_nt: TGTGCCAGCAGTTTAAATGACAGGGTTCAAGCCAAAAACATTCAGTACTTC; cdr3_aa: CASSLNDRVQAKNIQYF
j_call: TRBJ1-5; d_call: -; clone_size: many; v_call: TRBV30; cdr3_length: 13; cdr3_nt: TGTGCCTGGAGTCACAGGGAAGGGCAGCCCCAGCATTTT; cdr3_aa: CAWSHREGQPQHF
j_call: TRBJ2-7; d_call: -; clone_size: few; v_call: TRBV29-1; cdr3_length: 15; cdr3_nt: TGCAGCGTTGAAGACGGCCAGGAGAGCTCCTACGAGCAGTACTTC; cdr3_aa: CSVEDGQESSYEQYF
j_call: TRBJ2-7; d_call: TRBD1; clone_size: -; v_call: TRBV29-1; cdr3_length: 13; cdr3_nt: TGCAGCGTTGAAGACCCCCAGGGGGACGAGCAGTACTTC; cdr3_aa: CSVEDPQGDEQYF
j_call: TRBJ1-2; d_call: TRBD1; clone_size: many; v_call: TRBV20-1; cdr3_length: 16; cdr3_nt: TGCAGTGCTAGTAGCGCAAGGGGACAGGGGTCTGGTGGCTACACCTTC; cdr3_aa: CSASSARGQGSGGYTF
j_call: TRBJ1-1; d_call: -; clone_size: -; v_call: TRBV11-2; cdr3_length: 13; cdr3_nt: TGTGCCAGCAGCTTACGTCTAACAGGTGAAGCTTTCTTT; cdr3_aa: CASSLRLTGEAFF
j_call: TRBJ2-2; d_call: TRBD1; clone_size: -; v_call: TRBV4-3; cdr3_length: 17; cdr3_nt: TGCGCCAGCAGCCATCCCCCGGGACAGGGGAACACCGGGGAGCTGTTTTTT; cdr3_aa: CASSHPPGQGNTGELFF
j_call: TRBJ1-1; d_call: -; clone_size: many; v_call: TRBV12-3/TRBV12-4; cdr3_length: 13; cdr3_nt: TGTGCCAGCAACCCTTCAGGATACACTGAAGCTTTCTTT; cdr3_aa: CASNPSGYTEAFF
j_call: TRBJ2-7; d_call: -; clone_size: many; v_call: TRBV11-2; cdr3_length: 15; cdr3_nt: TGTGCCAGCAGCTTAACCGGGACAACCTCCTACGAGCAGTACTTC; cdr3_aa: CASSLTGTTSYEQYF
j_call: TRBJ2-6; d_call: -; clone_size: -; v_call: TRBV24-1; cdr3_length: 16; cdr3_nt: TGTGCCACCTCGGGATTTTCGAGCTCTGGGGCCAACGTCCTGACTTTC; cdr3_aa: CATSGFSSSGANVLTF
j_call: TRBJ1-2; d_call: -; clone_size: few; v_call: TRBV28; cdr3_length: 15; cdr3_nt: TGTGCCAGCAGTCCCCTGGCCGGACTCCGTTGGGGCTACACCTTC; cdr3_aa: CASSPLAGLRWGYTF
j_call: TRBJ2-1; d_call: TRBD2; clone_size: few; v_call: TRBV6-1; cdr3_length: 15; cdr3_nt: TGTGCCAGCAGTGTATCTAGCGGGGGGTCCAATGAGCAGTTCTTC; cdr3_aa: CASSVSSGGSNEQFF
j_call: TRBJ1-1; d_call: -; clone_size: -; v_call: TRBV12-3/TRBV12-4; cdr3_length: 15; cdr3_nt: TGTGCCAGCAGTCTCTTCATCCGGCAGGGTACTGAAGCTTTCTTT; cdr3_aa: CASSLFIRQGTEAFF
j_call: TRBJ1-3; d_call: TRBD1; clone_size: many; v_call: TRBV28; cdr3_length: 19; cdr3_nt: TGTGCCAGCAGTTTACCGAAACACGACAGGGGATATAGTGGAAACACCATATATTTT; cdr3_aa: CASSLPKHDRGYSGNTIYF
j_call: TRBJ1-1; d_call: TRBD1; clone_size: many; v_call: TRBV12-3/TRBV12-4; cdr3_length: 19; cdr3_nt: TGTGCCAGCAGTTTTCAGGGGACAGGGGGCGCAATTCCGAACACTGAAGCTTTCTTT; cdr3_aa: CASSFQGTGGAIPNTEAFF
j_call: TRBJ2-5; d_call: -; clone_size: -; v_call: TRBV29-1; cdr3_length: 11; cdr3_nt: TGCAGCGTTGACCCAGCAGAGACCCAGTACTTC; cdr3_aa: CSVDPAETQYF
j_call: TRBJ2-2; d_call: TRBD1; clone_size: -; v_call: TRBV6-5; cdr3_length: 16; cdr3_nt: TGTGCCAGCAGTTACCGGGACAGGGAGCATCACGGGGAGCTGTTTTTT; cdr3_aa: CASSYRDREHHGELFF
j_call: TRBJ2-7; d_call: TRBD2; clone_size: once; v_call: TRBV3-1; cdr3_length: 16; cdr3_nt: TGTGCCAGCAGCACCCACACGGGACTAAATACCTACGAGCAGTACTTC; cdr3_aa: CASSTHTGLNTYEQYF
j_call: TRBJ1-5; d_call: TRBD1; clone_size: few; v_call: TRBV28; cdr3_length: 16; cdr3_nt: TGTGCCAGCAGTTGCTGGGACAGGGGGCGTGATCAGCCCCAGCATTTT; cdr3_aa: CASSCWDRGRDQPQHF
j_call: TRBJ1-5; d_call: TRBD1; clone_size: -; v_call: TRBV4-1; cdr3_length: 15; cdr3_nt: TGCGCCAGCAGCCAGCCCGGGGACAGGGGTTTAGCCCAGCATTTT; cdr3_aa: CASSQPGDRGLAQHF
j_call: TRBJ1-1; d_call: -; clone_size: few; v_call: TRBV6-1; cdr3_length: 12; cdr3_nt: TGTGCCAGCAGTCCCGGGGGGTCTGTAGCTTTCTTT; cdr3_aa: CASSPGGSVAFF
j_call: TRBJ1-1; d_call: -; clone_size: many; v_call: TRBV5-5; cdr3_length: 12; cdr3_nt: TGTGCCAGCAGCTGGACAAACACTGAAGCTTTCTTT; cdr3_aa: CASSWTNTEAFF
j_call: TRBJ1-5; d_call: -; clone_size: -; v_call: TRBV28; cdr3_length: 14; cdr3_nt: TGTGCCAGCCTAGACGGGGGCGCGTTACAGCCCCAGCATTTT; cdr3_aa: CASLDGGALQPQHF
j_call: TRBJ1-2; d_call: TRBD1; clone_size: many; v_call: TRBV20-1; cdr3_length: 12; cdr3_nt: TGCAGTGCTAGCAGGGACAGCATCGACTACACCTTC; cdr3_aa: CSASRDSIDYTF
j_call: TRBJ2-2; d_call: TRBD1; clone_size: many; v_call: TRBV10-3; cdr3_length: 15; cdr3_nt: TGTGCCATCAGTACGGGACAGGGTAACACCGGGGAGCTGTTTTTT; cdr3_aa: CAISTGQGNTGELFF
j_call: TRBJ2-7; d_call: -; clone_size: many; v_call: TRBV7-2; cdr3_length: 14; cdr3_nt: TGTGCCAGCAGCAGCCCCGAGCAGGTCTACGAGCAGTACTTC; cdr3_aa: CASSSPEQVYEQYF
j_call: TRBJ1-5; d_call: -; clone_size: -; v_call: TRBV18; cdr3_length: 14; cdr3_nt: TGTGCCAGCTCACGAGGGGGGGTCAATCAGCCCCAGCATTTT; cdr3_aa: CASSRGGVNQPQHF
j_call: TRBJ2-5; d_call: -; clone_size: -; v_call: TRBV9; cdr3_length: 14; cdr3_nt: TGTGCCAGCAGCGTTGCGGGGGCTCAAGAGACCCAGTACTTC; cdr3_aa: CASSVAGAQETQYF
j_call: TRBJ2-5; d_call: -; clone_size: many; v_call: TRBV20-1; cdr3_length: 12; cdr3_nt: TGCAGTGCCCGCGGGGTAAGAGAGACCCAGTACTTC; cdr3_aa: CSARGVRETQYF